This T cell receptor beta chain originates from a study of cytomegalovirus exposure and HLA in healthy donors. For this clone: Antigen unknown.

The primer mix had 60 Vbeta and 13 Jbeta primers. TCRdb's copy holds only in-frame clones and misses some; the assay was immunoSEQ multiplex PCR. This sample has about 150,000 clones, with approximately 84% found just once. Study-wide results and caveats: A prior analysis recorded that most TCR beta V segments were productive about 87% or about 30% of the time. Further analysis was carried out later, and it showed several of the most significant clusters appearing linked to common viral pathogens. In vitro data verified a few CMV-associated chains as specific for CMV antigens.

The receptor was isolated from a man aged 30 to 45 in good health and CMV-seropositive. The sample taken for sequencing was PBMCs.

The CDR3 here is CASSKDRYQETQYF. DNA of the CDR3: TGTGCCAGCAGCAAAGACAGGTACCAAGAGACCCAGTACTTC. The chain employs TRBV2 and TRBJ2-5; TRBD1 might be the D (6 bases). This CDR3 contains 14 residues. Germline assignment: CDR1 SNHLY and CDR2 FYNNEI. V was clipped by 6 bases and J by 0 bases, with 11 bases between them.